This TCR beta chain derives from a study of shared clonotypes between healthy human individuals. Study details: Every donor yielded three CD4 naive, three CD4 memory, two CD8 naive and one CD8 memory plate. Study-wide findings and caveats: Generally, naive subsets (rather than memory subsets) showed larger estimated richness.

The method was immunoSEQ multiplex PCR; TCRdb's version includes in-frame clones alone and lacks a portion of them. The profile covers fewer than 2.5 million clones, with approximately 93% appearing a single time and roughly 0.36% taken by the ten largest. Concerning this clone: The antigen is not known.

V lost 0 bases and J lost 12, with 10 bases in between. Germline values: CDR1 SGDLS, CDR2 YYNGEE. The CDR3 runs 12 residues. This sequence joins TRBV9 and TRBJ2-1, with D tentatively TRBD1 or TRBD2 (5 bases each). The specimen was naive CD4+ T cells from PBMCs. Regarding subset: CD45RA+ positively selected. The sequence was collected from a man in his late teens or twenties in good health. Some clones in this sample may be carry-over from other donors' samples. This CDR3 is CASSVVRGPQFF. In nucleotides, the CDR3 is TGTGCCAGCAGCGTAGTTAGGGGACCGCAGTTCTTC.